Listed below are T cell receptor beta chains from one sample, sequenced in a study of spatial heterogeneity in lung cancer. MiXCR was run by TCRdb on the 5' RACE reads, yielding one entry per CDR3 protein. The sample has roughly 9,700 distinct CDR3 sequences, approximately 7.9% seen once. The specimen was lung tumor tissue, collected at surgery. All receptors come from a female donor with early-stage non-small cell lung cancer. CDR3s include the opening cysteine and the closing phenylalanine or tryptophan. Fields, in order: clone size, D gene, CDR3 length, V gene, J gene, CDR3 DNA, CDR3 protein. The D gene is left open where the match is weak. Some rows mark clone size as missing; the rest say once, few, many or name a class of expanded clone.

>medium-sized|.|15|TRBV28|TRBJ1-1
TGTGCCAGCAGTCCCTTAGGTTCGGGTGAAACTGAAGCTTTCTTT
CASSPLGSGETEAFF
>.|TRBD1|17|TRBV29-1|TRBJ2-2
TGCAGCGTTGAAGCCCCCCGGGGACAGAGAAACACCGGGGAGCTGTTTTTT
CSVEAPRGQRNTGELFF
>few|.|13|TRBV2|TRBJ2-1
TGTGCCAGCAGTGAAGCAGGGGGTTTCGAGCAGTTCTTC
CASSEAGGFEQFF
>medium-sized|.|17|TRBV7-8|TRBJ1-6
TGTGCCAGCAGACAATCGACGGTCTCTGGCTATAATTCACCCCTCCACTTT
CASRQSTVSGYNSPLHF
>many|.|15|TRBV5-1|TRBJ2-2
TGCGCCAGCAGCTTGGGCGGGACTAACACCGGGGAGCTGTTTTTT
CASSLGGTNTGELFF
>many|TRBD1|20|TRBV12-3/TRBV12-4|TRBJ2-3
TGTGCCAGCAGTTTAGCAGGCTGGACAGGCGGTTCTAAAGGGACAGATACGCAGTATTTT
CASSLAGWTGGSKGTDTQYF
>few|TRBD1|13|TRBV29-1|TRBJ1-2
TGCAGCGTCGCCTCCGGGACAGGGACCGGCTACACCTTC
CSVASGTGTGYTF
>medium-sized|TRBD1|15|TRBV20-1|TRBJ1-2
TGCAGTGCTAGAACGGACAGGGAGGGTAACTATGGCTACACCTTC
CSARTDREGNYGYTF
>many|.|13|TRBV5-1|TRBJ2-3
TGCGCCAGCAGCTTTCTAGCAACAGATACGCAGTATTTT
CASSFLATDTQYF
>.|.|14|TRBV7-9|TRBJ2-6
TGTGCCAGCAGCCTTGTTTCTGGGGCCAACGTCCTGACTTTC
CASSLVSGANVLTF
>medium-sized|TRBD1|14|TRBV6-5|TRBJ1-6
TGTGCCAGCAGTAAGGGGGCTGATAATTCACCCCTCCACTTT
CASSKGADNSPLHF
>medium-sized|TRBD2|15|TRBV2|TRBJ2-1
TGTGCCAGCAGTGCTCGCCCCCCGGGGGGGGGTGAGCAGTTCTTC
CASSARPPGGGEQFF
>medium-sized|.|16|TRBV5-1|TRBJ2-1
TGCGCCAGCAGCTTGGAGGAGTGGCCAGCCAACAATGAGCAGTTCTTC
CASSLEEWPANNEQFF
>.|TRBD1|18|TRBV5-1|TRBJ2-5
TGCGCCAGCAGCTTGGATCACCCCGGGACAGGGTCGAAGGAGACCCAGTACTTC
CASSLDHPGTGSKETQYF
>few|.|14|TRBV18|TRBJ2-1
TGTGCCAGCTCACCAATAACAGCCCACAATGAGCAGTTCTTC
CASSPITAHNEQFF
>medium-sized|.|13|TRBV13|TRBJ2-7
TGTGCCAGCAGCACTAGGCCCTCCTACGAGCAGTACTTC
CASSTRPSYEQYF
>medium-sized|.|18|TRBV5-1|TRBJ2-2
TGCGCCAGCAGCGGGAAGGGACGTACCCTCCCGAGTACCGGGGAGCTGTTTTTT
CASSGKGRTLPSTGELFF
>.|TRBD1|13|TRBV2|TRBJ1-5
TGTGCCAGCCAACAGGGGGCGATTCAGCCCCAGCATTTT
CASQQGAIQPQHF
>medium-sized|.|20|TRBV11-2|TRBJ2-4
TGTGCCAGCAGCTTAGATACCTTGACAGGTCGACCGTTAGCCAAAAACATTCAGTACTTC
CASSLDTLTGRPLAKNIQYF
>few|TRBD1|16|TRBV20-1|TRBJ2-2
TGCAGTGCTAGAGATGTGGACAGGGAGATCGCCGGGGAGCTGTTTTTT
CSARDVDREIAGELFF
>.|.|14|TRBV4-3|TRBJ1-2
TGCGCCAGCAGCCCGGCTGCGGGGGCAGCTGGCTACACCTTC
CASSPAAGAAGYTF
>medium-sized|.|16|TRBV10-3|TRBJ1-3
TGTGCCATCAGTGACCTCTTCTCGGACTCTGGAAACACCATATATTTT
CAISDLFSDSGNTIYF
>.|TRBD2|15|TRBV7-2|TRBJ2-3
TGTGCCAGCAGCTTCCCTAGCGGGAGCACAGATACGCAGTATTTT
CASSFPSGSTDTQYF
>many|TRBD2|17|TRBV20-1|TRBJ2-1
TGCAGTGCTAGAGATAGCGGGGGGGCCCCTACCTACAATGAGCAGTTCTTC
CSARDSGGAPTYNEQFF
>many|TRBD1|16|TRBV3-1|TRBJ1-1
TGTGCCAGCAGCCAAGATTTCGACAGGGTGAACACTGAAGCTTTCTTT
CASSQDFDRVNTEAFF
>.|.|15|TRBV10-2|TRBJ2-2
TGCGCCAGCAGTGAGGTGGGGTCGAACACCGGGGAGCTGTTTTTT
CASSEVGSNTGELFF
>.|.|15|TRBV14|TRBJ2-6
TGTGCCAGCAGCCAAGGGGCGGGAGGGGCCAACGTCCTGACTTTC
CASSQGAGGANVLTF
>medium-sized|.|14|TRBV10-1|TRBJ2-7
TGCGCCAGCGGAGAGGGGGGAGACTCCTACGAGCAGTACTTC
CASGEGGDSYEQYF
>.|TRBD2|18|TRBV4-1|TRBJ2-5
TGCGCCAGCAGCCATGTGATCGGGACTAGCGGGGGGGAAGAGACCCAGTACTTC
CASSHVIGTSGGEETQYF
>few|TRBD1|13|TRBV20-1|TRBJ1-5
TGCAGTGCTAGTCGACAGGGGCATCAGCCCCAGCATTTT
CSASRQGHQPQHF
>many|TRBD2|16|TRBV10-3|TRBJ2-3
TGTGCCATCAGTGAGCTAGCGGGGGGACTGACAGATACGCAGTATTTT
CAISELAGGLTDTQYF
>many|.|11|TRBV20-1|TRBJ2-7
TGCAGTGCTATCAACTCCTACGAGCAGTACTTC
CSAINSYEQYF
>many|.|15|TRBV7-9|TRBJ1-6
TGTGCCAGCAGCTTAGGGACAGAGCCTAGACGACCCCTCCACTTT
CASSLGTEPRRPLHF
>many|TRBD2|17|TRBV10-3|TRBJ2-6
TGTGCCATCAGTGAACTAGCGGGGGCCTCTGGGGCCAACGTCCTGACTTTC
CAISELAGASGANVLTF
>.|TRBD2|15|TRBV11-2|TRBJ2-5
TGTGCCAGCAGCCCCGGACTAGCGGGGGTAGAGACCCAGTACTTC
CASSPGLAGVETQYF
>.|.|15|TRBV29-1|TRBJ2-1
TGCAGCGTTGATTCTCCACCTACCTCCTACAATGAGCAGTTCTTC
CSVDSPPTSYNEQFF
>many|TRBD2|15|TRBV7-2|TRBJ2-2
TGTGCCAGCAGCTTAGTGGGACTAGCCACCGGGGAGCTGTTTTTT
CASSLVGLATGELFF
>few|.|14|TRBV7-3|TRBJ2-1
TGTGCCAGCAGCTCCACGGGACCAACCAATGAGCAGTTCTTC
CASSSTGPTNEQFF
>few|.|12|TRBV7-9|TRBJ2-5
TGTGCCAGCAGCGCCCTCCAAGAGACCCAGTACTTC
CASSALQETQYF
>many|.|17|TRBV5-4|TRBJ2-2
TGTGCCAGCAGCCGACTTTACGGGGGCGAAGACACCGGGGAGCTGTTTTTT
CASSRLYGGEDTGELFF
>.|.|14|TRBV18|TRBJ2-5
TGTGCCAGCTCACCAGGACTACCCCAAGAGACCCAGTACTTC
CASSPGLPQETQYF
>medium-sized|.|13|TRBV7-8|TRBJ1-1
TGTGCCAGCAGCTTAGCGTGGAACACTGAAGCTTTCTTT
CASSLAWNTEAFF
>medium-sized|TRBD1|15|TRBV11-2|TRBJ2-1
TGTGCCAGCAGCCCGGGACAGGGGACCCTAAGGGAGCAGTTCTTC
CASSPGQGTLREQFF
>many|TRBD1|13|TRBV29-1|TRBJ2-5
TGCAGCGCCCGGGGACAGAACCAAGAGACCCAGTACTTC
CSARGQNQETQYF
>many|.|14|TRBV27|TRBJ2-7
TGTGCCAGCAGCGCCGCCCGGGGCCTGAGGGAGCAGTACTTC
CASSAARGLREQYF
>many|TRBD2|17|TRBV4-2|TRBJ2-3
TGTGCCAGCAGCCTTGCTAGCGGGGGCCCCCCCACAGATACGCAGTATTTT
CASSLASGGPPTDTQYF
>.|.|14|TRBV7-9|TRBJ2-2
TGTGCCAGCAGCCCCCAGGGGCAACGCAGGGAGCTGTTTTTT
CASSPQGQRRELFF
>.|TRBD1|15|TRBV7-3|TRBJ2-1
TGTGCCAGCAGCTTACAGGGGGCGCCCGGCTATGAGCAGTTCTTC
CASSLQGAPGYEQFF
>many|TRBD1|17|TRBV6-2/TRBV6-3|TRBJ2-7
TGTGCCAGCAGGCCGATATTGGACAGGAGCAGCTCCTACGAGCAGTACTTC
CASRPILDRSSSYEQYF
>many|.|15|TRBV5-6|TRBJ2-2
TGTGCCAGCAGCTTCGCTGAGGGGTACACCGGGGAGCTGTTTTTT
CASSFAEGYTGELFF
>.|.|13|TRBV28|TRBJ1-4
TGTGCCAGCAGTTTACTAGGGAGTGAAAAACTGTTTTTT
CASSLLGSEKLFF
>few|.|16|TRBV11-2|TRBJ2-3
TGTGCCAGCAGCTTAGAAATGGGTCAGATCACAGATACGCAGTATTTT
CASSLEMGQITDTQYF
>medium-sized|.|16|TRBV5-1|TRBJ2-5
TGCGCCAGCAGCTTGGCCCGGACCCGGGACCAAGAGACCCAGTACTTC
CASSLARTRDQETQYF
>.|.|13|TRBV9|TRBJ2-5
TGTGCCAGCAGCCCAAGGGATCTGGAGACCCAGTACTTC
CASSPRDLETQYF
>.|TRBD2|15|TRBV12-3/TRBV12-4|TRBJ2-1
TGTGCCAGCAGTTTAAGCGGGGGGGCCGAAAATGAGCAGTTCTTC
CASSLSGGAENEQFF
>many|.|17|TRBV7-3|TRBJ2-2
TGTGCCAGGCCCGGCCCAGGGCTTCGAGGGGGAACCGGGGAGCTGTTTTTT
CARPGPGLRGGTGELFF
>many|TRBD1|15|TRBV11-2|TRBJ2-3
TGTGCCAGCATCAAAACAGGGGGAGTCCCAGATACGCAGTATTTT
CASIKTGGVPDTQYF
>.|.|13|TRBV10-2|TRBJ2-2
TGCGCCACACGACAGACGAACACCGGGGAGCTGTTTTTT
CATRQTNTGELFF
>few|.|14|TRBV23-1|TRBJ1-5
TGCGCCAGCACCCCCAGGGCCGAGGCCCAGCCCCAGCATTTT
CASTPRAEAQPQHF
>medium-sized|.|12|TRBV20-1|TRBJ2-7
TGCAGTGCTGCGAGTACAGGGAGCGAGCAGTACTTC
CSAASTGSEQYF